The clone carrying this T cell receptor beta chain is medium-sized. The data derive from a study of HIV-infected patients and healthy controls. cDNA was made from about 500 ng RNA using alpha and beta constant primers. Alpha and beta chain libraries were made separately by chain-specific third strand synthesis with multiplexing indices. TCRdb redid the calling of the 5' RACE reads with MiXCR, one entry per CDR3 protein. The table records fewer than 4,500 distinct CDR3 sequences, 13% of them present only once. No cell fractionation was done, so the repertoire covers all unsorted peripheral blood T cells. CDR1 is SGHAT and CDR2 is FQNNGV in the germline V gene. Trimming removed 5 bases from V and 2 bases from J, with 12 bases in between. The CDR3 covers 14 residues.

The specimen comprised blood, sampled before antiretroviral therapy. The sequence came from an adult with HIV infection. V is TRBV11-2 and J is TRBJ1-2, with D hard to call. CDR3 DNA sequence: TGTGCCAGCAGCCTTACCACAACGAACTATGGCTACACCTTC. Its protein product is CASSLTTTNYGYTF.